These 2 T cell receptor beta chains originate from one sample sequenced in a study of metastatic and nonmetastatic thyroid tumors (dated by TCRdb to 2020 to 2021). The library was made by PCR. Instrument on record: Illumina HiSeq 4000. Using fastp at Q25 and MiXCR, TCRdb reprocessed the public reads and kept productive beta chains. The sample table holds about 70,000 clones, of which roughly 18% were seen once. The ten biggest clones cover roughly 13% of the sample. None of the patients had been given any treatment before thyroid surgery. Source material: blood. All receptors come from a female donor with papillary thyroid cancer or a benign thyroid nodule (not recorded which). Some clones in this sample may be carry-over from other donors' samples.

The sample holds many counts of this clone. V gene TRBV2 combines with J gene TRBJ1-5, with a weak D call TRBD1 (5 bases). CDR1 SNHLY and CDR2 FYNNEI come from the germline V gene. The CDR3 extends over 15 amino acids. V was trimmed by 5 bases and J by 2 bases, leaving 13 bases between them. The CDR3 nucleotides are TGTGCCAGCAGTAATTTGGGGGGTGGCAATCAGCCCCAGCATTTT. Translating it yields CASSNLGGGNQPQHF.

This clone was counted only a few times. The chain recombines TRBV18 with TRBJ1-1; D gene uncertain. The germline V gene encodes CDR1 KGHSH and CDR2 LQKENI. Trimming removed 3 bases from V and 3 bases from J, with 8 bases in between. The CDR3 sequence is 13 residues long. CDR3 sequence (DNA): TGTGCCAGCTCACCGAGGCGAGACACTGAAGCTTTCTTT. Translating gives CASSPRRDTEAFF.